Included here is one TCR beta chain sequence, with context. This clonotype came up many times. Its antigen is not yet known. No much larger clone is present one base from it, and per-base qualities are unavailable. The axillary draining lymph nodes of breast cancer patients were the source of the lymph node samples. These data originate in a study of breast tumors, draining lymph nodes, adjacent tissues (TCRdb year 2016). About the full investigation: In breast cancer patients, the study compared the TCR beta repertoires of tumor, adjacent nontumor tissue and axillary lymph nodes. In human breast cancer, the study set out to assess how tumor, surrounding tissue and draining lymph node repertoires relate to one another and whether T cells might be exchanged between them. Findings and caveats that apply to the study as a whole: Tumor and nontumor tissue repertoires were significantly more similar in luminal-like than in basal-like breast cancer. T-cell repertoire diversity in tumors was found to be lower than in lymph nodes but higher than in nontumor tissue, and preferential V and J gene usage was observed. Rather than being directly demonstrated, the conclusion that tumor T cells originate in lymph nodes was presented as consistent with a hypothesis. The data were considered consistent with most tumor T cells being derived from the lymph node and subsequently expanding within tumor tissue.

Sequencer: Illumina HiSeq 2000. TCR beta chain libraries were generated by multiplex PCR amplification. The amplified TCR beta chain products were analyzed by high-throughput sequencing. Starting from the raw public reads, TCRdb applied fastp trimming at Q25, assembled clones with MiXCR and retained in-frame beta chains. Under each unique CDR3 protein, matching rows form one entry showing the most common genes and DNA. Here the sample has about 100,000 distinct CDR3 sequences; roughly 20% occur a single time. 1% to 1.5% of the sample is held by the ten biggest clonotypes. The CDR3, from cysteine to phenylalanine, totals 12 residues. Only the CDR3 region is kept as DNA, spanning 36 bases read in frame from base 1. V is reduced by 1 base and J by 7 bases, leaving a spacing of 11 bases between them. The germline V gene (reference sequence) provides CDR1 DFQATT and CDR2 SNEGSKA.

The V and J segments used are TRBV20-1 and TRBJ2-7, with an unclear D gene assignment. Sequenced sample: axillary lymph node tissue. This sequence originates from a female donor with breast cancer. Some clones in this sample may be carry-over from other donors' samples. CDR3 sequence: CSARVGVEEQYF. The nucleotide sequence is given as TGCAGTGCTAGAGTTGGGGTTGAGGAGCAGTACTTC.